The 30 T cell receptor beta chains listed next were all sequenced from one sample in a study of T cells in women clearing cervical HPV infection. The protocol was immunoSEQ multiplex PCR, while the TCRdb copy is restricted to in-frame clones and leaves out a portion. Reported are 44,000 or so clones; the ten largest clones contain more than 0.8%. Sequenced material: blood buffy coat. These receptors all stem from a woman aged 18 to 75 with a cervical HPV16 infection that either progressed to CIN3+ or cleared (not recorded which).

Concerning this clone: With the read ending 3 residues before the CDR3 end, the germline J gene is used to fill in that end. The chain is built from TRBV2 and TRBJ2-2; maybe TRBD2 (5 bases). Germline lookup yields CDR1 SNHLY and CDR2 FYNNEI. V was trimmed by 7 bases and J by 1 base, leaving 13 bases between them. This CDR3 has 15 residues. The covered CDR3 bases are TGTGCCAGCAAGCTGAGGGTAGGGAACACCGGGGAG. This encodes CASKLRVGNTGE. From start to end, the CDR3 is CASKLRVGNTGELFF.

CDR3 in amino acids: CAISAGRTASTDTQYF. The sequenced part of the CDR3 DNA is TGTGCCATCAGTGCAGGACGGACAGCTAGCACAGATACG. The chain uses TRBV10-3 and TRBJ2-3, with D perhaps matching TRBD1 (6 bases). The missing CDR3 end, 3 residues past where the read stops, is filled in from the germline J gene. This CDR3 contains 16 residues. The germline CDR1 and CDR2 sequences are ENHRY and SYGVKD. Trimming left V 4 bases short and J 0 bases short, with 14 bases between.

Details on this clone: From the germline J gene comes the end of the CDR3, since the read stops 3 residues before it. This sequence joins TRBV20-1 and TRBJ2-5; 12 positions agree with TRBD2. The CDR3 consists of 15 residues. V was clipped by 5 bases and J by 2 bases; unmatched bases: 6. Germline-derived CDR1 and CDR2 are DFQATT and SNEGSKA (reference sequence). The CDR3 sequence is CSAGLAGSLQETQYF. The sequenced CDR3 bases are TGCAGTGCTGGACTAGCGGGGAGTCTTCAAGAGACC.

Concerning this clone: The read ends 3 residues before the CDR3 terminus; that terminus is restored from the germline J gene. V and J are TRBV28 and TRBJ2-1; D uncertain. The CDR3 runs to 15 residues. The ends were cut back, 7 bases at V and 6 bases at J, with 19 bases in the middle. CDR1 and CDR2 (germline): MDHEN, SYDVKM. The sequenced CDR3 bases are TGTGCCAGCACCGGGTCTTGGGTGGTCGGCAATGAG. It encodes CASTGSWVVGNE. The full-length CDR3 reads as CASTGSWVVGNEQFF.

With respect to this clone: The read falls 3 residues short of the CDR3 end, and the missing part is taken from the germline J gene. The chain has TRBV20-1 and TRBJ2-3, with 7 bases matching TRBD2. The CDR3 is made up of 15 amino acids. From germline, CDR1 is DFQATT and CDR2 SNEGSKA (reference sequence). V shed 1 base and J 3 bases; nucleotides not matched to a gene: 7. CDR3 region: CSARVSGLGTDTQYF. The part of the CDR3 DNA that was read is TGCAGTGCTAGAGTATCCGGACTAGGGACAGATACG.

Turning to this clone: Germline is not matched at one junction end, which may reflect a read error. Read data end 3 residues before the CDR3 end; the end is taken from the germline J gene. The identical CDR3 is also encoded by other nucleotide sequences in the sample. The chain carries TRBV30 and TRBJ1-3; 7 positions match TRBD1. Germline-derived CDR1 and CDR2 are GTSNPN and SVGIG (reference sequence). The CDR3 totals 13 residues. CDR3 DNA, as far as it was read: TGTGCCTGGAGCTTTAACAGGGGAGACACA. It is translated as CAWSFNRGDT. The whole CDR3 protein reads CAWSFNRGDTIYF.

About this clone: The read ends 3 residues before the CDR3 terminus; that terminus is restored from the germline J gene. This chain connects TRBV6-2 or TRBV6-3 to TRBJ1-2; maybe TRBD1 (5 bases). This CDR3 contains 14 residues. Germline V gene data show CDR1 as MNHEY and CDR2 as SVGEGT. The sequenced part of the CDR3 DNA is TGTGCCAGCAGCCTGACCGCGGGGGTCGGGGAC. This encodes CASSLTAGVGD. Given in full, the CDR3 is CASSLTAGVGDYTF.

CDR3 amino acids: CASSMLGPGDVNSPLFF. The covered CDR3 bases are TGTGCCAGTAGTATGTTGGGCCCAGGAGACGTTAATTCACCG. This chain uses TRBV19 with TRBJ2-2; D not resolved. With the read ending 3 residues before the CDR3 end, the germline J gene is used to fill in that end. This CDR3 comprises 17 residues. Germline assignment: CDR1 LNHDA and CDR2 SQIVND (reference sequence). Combining the CDR3 with reference TRBV19 and TRBJ2-2 gives the whole variable domain DGGITQSPKYLFRKEGQNVTLSCEQNLNHDAMYWYRQDPGQGLRLIYYSQIVNDFQKGDIAEGYSVSREKKESFPLTVTSAQKNPTAFYLCASSMLGPGDVNSPLFFGEGSRLTVL.

CDR3 sequence: CSVEDQNRAGGVYEQYF. The DNA read from the CDR3 is TGCAGCGTTGAAGATCAGAATAGGGCAGGTGGAGTCTACGAG. The V gene is TRBV29-1, the J gene TRBJ2-7; D is undetermined. The CDR3 end lies 3 residues beyond the end of the read and is filled in from the germline J gene. This CDR3 comprises 17 residues. V was pared by 0 bases and J by 3 bases, with 21 bases between. Germline V CDR1 and CDR2: SQVTM, ANQGSEA.

The part of the CDR3 DNA that was read is TGTGCCAGCAGCATGACAGGGCCCAGCACCGGGGAG. The encoded protein is CASSMTGPSTGE. The entire CDR3 sequence reads CASSMTGPSTGELFF. This chain connects TRBV7-6 to TRBJ2-2, with 7 bases that match TRBD1. From the germline J gene comes the end of the CDR3, since the read stops 3 residues before it. The CDR3 is 15 residues long. J was trimmed by 4 bases and V by 5 bases; bases with no gene match: 7. CDR1 is SGHVS, CDR2 FNYEAQ, per germline.

Points on this clone: The read halts 3 residues ahead of the CDR3 end, with the missing end drawn from the germline J gene. The chain employs TRBV5-5 and TRBJ1-2; D perhaps matches TRBD1 (6 bases). V lost 0 bases and J lost 5, with 14 bases in between. This CDR3 region has 15 residues. From germline, CDR1 is SGHKS and CDR2 YYEKEE (reference sequence). The sequenced part of the CDR3 DNA is TGTGCCAGCAGCTTGGTGGACAGCTTAAGGTATGGC. This encodes CASSLVDSLRYG. In full, the CDR3 is CASSLVDSLRYGYTF. Filled out from reference TRBV5-5 and TRBJ1-2, the complete variable domain reads DAGVTQSPTHLIKTRGQQVTLRCSPISGHKSVSWYQQVLGQGPQFIFQYYEKEERGRGNFPDRFSARQFPNYSSELNVNALLLGDSALYLCASSLVDSLRYGYTFGSGTRLTVV.

Worth noting for this clone: Read data end 3 residues before the CDR3 end; the end is taken from the germline J gene. The J gene is TRBJ2-7, the V gene TRBV5-4; D is possibly TRBD1 (6 bases). CDR3 length equals 15 residues. Deletions cut 3 bases from V and 2 bases from J, with 15 bases between. Germline loops: CDR1 SGHNT, CDR2 YYREEE (reference sequence). CDR3 amino acids: CASSSERTAAYEQYF. The CDR3 bases that were read are TGTGCCAGCAGCTCGGAAAGGACAGCCGCCTACGAG.

Concerning this clone itself: Read sequence stops 3 residues before the CDR3 end, and the germline J gene provides the missing end. V is TRBV12-3 or TRBV12-4 and J is TRBJ2-7; 8 nucleotides match TRBD1. Trimming at V came to 6 bases and at J to 4 bases, leaving 8 bases not matched to a gene. The CDR3 has 14 amino acids. The covered CDR3 bases are TGTGCCAGCAGCCTGACAGGGGTTAGGTACGAG. Translation gives CASSLTGVRYE. The complete CDR3 reads CASSLTGVRYEQYF.

As concerns this clone: The read finishes 3 residues shy of the CDR3 end, and the germline J gene is used to complete it. This rearrangement joins TRBV10-3 to TRBJ1-1; tentatively, D is TRBD1 (5 bases). Trimming stripped 6 bases from V and 1 base from J, with 15 bases between. The germline gives CDR1 ENHRY, CDR2 SYGVKD. CDR3 length: 15 residues. The DNA read from the CDR3 is TGTGCCATCAGCCCCGGGTGGGGGGAGAACACTGAA. Protein sequence: CAISPGWGENTE. The full CDR3 is CAISPGWGENTEAFF.

A remark on this clone: Sequencing ends 3 residues short of the CDR3 end; the germline J gene provides the rest. The chain joins TRBV19 to TRBJ1-5, with 9 bases identical to TRBD1. The V segment lost 3 bases and the J segment 7 bases; nucleotides outside the gene matches: 4. From germline, CDR1 is LNHDA and CDR2 SQIVND (reference sequence). This CDR3 contains 14 residues. Incomplete CDR3 DNA: TGTGCCAGTAGTATCGGACAGGGGCCCCAGCCC. It specifies CASSIGQGPQP. The whole CDR3 is CASSIGQGPQPQHF. Combining the CDR3 with reference TRBV19 and TRBJ1-5 gives the whole variable domain DGGITQSPKYLFRKEGQNVTLSCEQNLNHDAMYWYRQDPGQGLRLIYYSQIVNDFQKGDIAEGYSVSREKKESFPLTVTSAQKNPTAFYLCASSIGQGPQPQHFGDGTRLSIL.

On this clone itself: The read ends 3 residues shy of where the CDR3 ends; the end is completed using the germline J gene. The chain links TRBV7-6 to TRBJ1-1; D might be TRBD1 (5 bases). The CDR3 runs 14 residues. Between the trimmed V and J ends, which lost 1 base and 3 bases, there was a span of 9 bases. Germline V CDR1 and CDR2: SGHVS, FNYEAQ. The CDR3 is CASSLDQGYTEAFF. The sequenced CDR3 bases are TGTGCCAGCAGCTTAGATCAGGGTTACACTGAA. The whole variable domain, remainder taken from reference TRBV7-6 and TRBJ1-1, is GAGVSQSPRYKVTKRGQDVALRCDPISGHVSLYWYRQALGQGPEFLTYFNYEAQQDKSGLPNDRFSAERPEGSISTLTIQRTEQRDSAMYRCASSLDQGYTEAFFGQGTRLTVV.

As for this clone: The CDR3 goes on 3 residues after the read ends, and that part is filled in from the germline J gene. The chain is built from TRBV7-6 and TRBJ1-6; perhaps TRBD1 as D (5 bases). Trimming removed 4 bases from V and 10 bases from J, with 14 bases in between. The CDR3 spans 14 residues. Germline CDR1 is SGHVS and CDR2 is FNYEAQ. The covered CDR3 bases are TGTGCCAGCAGCTCTGGCGGGGGGGAATCACCC. Its protein product is CASSSGGGESP. The full CDR3 protein is CASSSGGGESPLHF.

Note on this clone: The read ends 3 residues shy of where the CDR3 ends; the end is completed using the germline J gene. The chain employs TRBV7-9 and TRBJ1-2; unclear D gene. The CDR3 has 11 amino acids. The germline V gene encodes CDR1 SEHNR and CDR2 FQNEAQ (reference sequence). The CDR3 is CASSLLGDYTF. CDR3 bases read: TGTGCCAGCAGCCTCCTCGGTGAC.

In the case of this clone: The CDR3 is cut off 3 residues early in the read; its end comes from the germline J gene. The chain joins TRBV19 to TRBJ1-3; possibly TRBD1 for D (6 bases). V shed 7 bases and J shed 0 bases, with 13 bases lying between them. Per germline, CDR1 LNHDA and CDR2 SQIVND (reference sequence). This CDR3 contains 15 residues. CDR3 sequence reads: CASTPGVHSGNTIYF. CDR3 DNA, as far as it was read: TGTGCCAGTACCCCAGGGGTTCACTCTGGAAACACC.

About this clone itself: Coverage ceases 3 residues before the CDR3 finishes, and the germline J gene fills in the end. The chain combines TRBV19 with TRBJ1-2; no reliable D call. The CDR3 contains 15 residues. Germline loops: CDR1 LNHDA, CDR2 SQIVND (reference sequence). The CDR3 protein is CASSTKSGPSYDYTF. The part of the CDR3 DNA that was read is TGTGCCAGTAGTACGAAAAGTGGGCCCTCCTACGAC.

Of note for this clone: The read gets to within 3 residues of the CDR3 end, and the germline J gene fills in the rest. The chain combines TRBV7-9 with TRBJ1-4; D is unresolved. Germline loops: CDR1 SEHNR, CDR2 FQNEAQ (reference sequence). The CDR3 extends over 13 amino acids. CDR3 residues: CASSPLIDSPLFF. The covered CDR3 bases are TGTGCCAGCAGCCCACTGATAGATTCACCA.

Remarks on this clone: Compared with germline, one end of the junction differs, possibly owing to a read error. The CDR3 extends 3 residues past the end of the read, so its final part is completed from the germline J gene. The chain carries TRBV5-1 and TRBJ2-1, with 10 bases fitting TRBD1. CDR1 is SGHRS and CDR2 is YFSETQ in the germline V gene. The CDR3 contains 20 residues. The sequenced part of the CDR3 DNA is TGCGCCAGCACCTTGATGGGGACAGGGGCGCAAGGACGTTCCGTTGATGAG. Protein product: CASTLMGTGAQGRSVDE. The full CDR3 sequence reads CASTLMGTGAQGRSVDEQFF.

As regards this clone: The read terminates 3 residues ahead of where the CDR3 ends, so the germline J gene completes it. This chain links TRBV4-2 with TRBJ2-3; 7 bases agree with TRBD1. Germline V CDR1 and CDR2: LGHNA, YNFKEQ. The CDR3 totals 15 residues. Trimming at V came to 4 bases and at J to 4 bases, leaving 8 bases not matched to a gene. The CDR3 loop reads CASSPPPGGSDTQYF. The sequenced CDR3 bases are TGTGCCAGCAGCCCCCCCCCAGGGGGTTCAGATACG.

A word on this clone: The read finishes 3 residues shy of the CDR3 end, and the germline J gene is used to complete it. This chain connects TRBV9 to TRBJ2-7, with D perhaps matching TRBD2 (5 bases). Germline V CDR1 and CDR2: SGDLS, YYNGEE. The ends were cut back, 0 bases at V and 4 bases at J, with 14 bases in the middle. This CDR3 region has 15 residues. CDR3 bases read: TGTGCCAGCAGCGTAGGAGTTCTTGAGGGTTACGAG. Translation gives CASSVGVLEGYE. The entire CDR3 protein is CASSVGVLEGYEQYF.

Points on this clone: With the read ending 3 residues before the CDR3 end, the germline J gene is used to fill in that end. The genes are TRBV6-2 or TRBV6-3 and TRBJ2-5; D is perhaps TRBD1 (5 bases). Germline loops: CDR1 MNHEY, CDR2 SVGEGT. V lost 2 bases, J lost 1 base, and 11 bases lay in between. The CDR3 is made up of 15 amino acids. Incomplete CDR3 DNA: TGTGCCAGCAGTTACGGGGCAGGGCCCCAAGAGACC. It is translated as CASSYGAGPQET. In full, the CDR3 reads CASSYGAGPQETQYF.

For this clone: The read ends 3 residues before the CDR3 terminus; that terminus is restored from the germline J gene. The rearrangement joins TRBV18 to TRBJ1-2, with a weak D call TRBD1 (5 bases). The germline gives CDR1 KGHSH, CDR2 LQKENI. CDR3 size: 17 residues. Trimming cost V 3 bases and J 2 bases, with 19 bases left between them. CDR3 DNA (partial): TGTGCCAGCTCACCTATAACAGAGGGGTACACCAACTATGGC. It is translated as CASSPITEGYTNYG. The complete CDR3 protein is CASSPITEGYTNYGYTF. The whole variable domain, remainder taken from reference TRBV18 and TRBJ1-2, is NAGVMQNPRHLVRRRGQEARLRCSPMKGHSHVYWYRQLPEEGLKFMVYLQKENIIDESGMPKERFSAEFPKEGPSILRIQQVVRGDSAAYFCASSPITEGYTNYGYTFGSGTRLTVV.

Concerning this clone: The CDR3 end lies 3 residues beyond the end of the read and is filled in from the germline J gene. The rearrangement joins TRBV19 to TRBJ1-2, with D tentatively TRBD1 (6 bases). The V gene's germline CDR1 is LNHDA and CDR2 SQIVND (reference sequence). V gave up 8 bases and J gave up 0 bases, with 10 bases separating them. There are 13 residues in the CDR3. This CDR3 is CASGDNSNYGYTF. CDR3 bases read: TGTGCCAGTGGGGACAACTCTAACTATGGC.

On this clone itself: The CDR3 end is not reached by the read, which stops 3 residues before it; the germline J gene fills it in. V usage is TRBV4-2 and J usage is TRBJ1-4, with a weak D call TRBD1 (5 bases). The CDR3 has 20 amino acids. In germline, CDR1 is LGHNA, CDR2 YNFKEQ. Partial CDR3 DNA: TGTGCCAGCAGCCCCCGGTCACGGGTGGATTTCAGCTCTGGGGCCAACGTA. This translates into CASSPRSRVDFSSGANV. The whole CDR3 region reads CASSPRSRVDFSSGANVLFF.

Note on this clone: The read stops 3 residues short of the end of the CDR3; the missing end is completed from the germline J gene. The rearrangement uses TRBV29-1 and TRBJ1-1; no clear D. This CDR3 comprises 12 residues. Between the trimmed V and J ends, which lost 3 bases and 3 bases, there was a span of 8 bases. Germline V gene sequence: CDR1 SQVTM, CDR2 ANQGSEA. The DNA read from the CDR3 is TGCAGCGTTGACGTCGAGGACACTGAA. Its protein is CSVDVEDTE. The complete CDR3 sequence is CSVDVEDTEAFF.

Concerning this clone: From the germline J gene comes the end of the CDR3, since the read stops 3 residues before it. The chain links TRBV7-9 to TRBJ2-4; a possible D gene is TRBD2 (6 bases). Germline CDR1 is SEHNR and CDR2 is FQNEAQ (reference sequence). The CDR3 loop spans 14 amino acids. The CDR3 loop reads CASSDGGGVGGQYF. The DNA read from the CDR3 is TGTGCCAGCAGCGATGGAGGAGGGGTAGGCGGT. Combining the CDR3 with reference TRBV7-9 and TRBJ2-4 gives the whole variable domain DTGVSQNPRHKITKRGQNVTFRCDPISEHNRLYWYRQTLGQGPEFLTYFQNEAQLEKSRLLSDRFSAERPKGSFSTLEIQRTEQGDSAMYLCASSDGGGVGGQYFGAGTRLSVL.